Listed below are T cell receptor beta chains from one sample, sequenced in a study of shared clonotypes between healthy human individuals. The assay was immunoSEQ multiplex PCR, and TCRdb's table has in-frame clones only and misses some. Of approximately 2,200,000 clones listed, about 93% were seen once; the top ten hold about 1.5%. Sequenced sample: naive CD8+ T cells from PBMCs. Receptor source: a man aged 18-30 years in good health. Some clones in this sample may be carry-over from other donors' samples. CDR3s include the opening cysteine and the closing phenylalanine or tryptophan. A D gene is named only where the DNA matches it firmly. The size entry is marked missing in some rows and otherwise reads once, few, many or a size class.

CASSQYRLSNQPQHF TGTGCCAGCTCCCAGTACAGACTTAGCAATCAGCCCCAGCATTTT NA TRBJ1-5 NA TRBV18
CASSIGIVRPQHF TGTGCCAGTAGTATAGGGATTGTGAGGCCCCAGCATTTT NA TRBJ1-5 NA TRBV19
CASSPRRGLTEAFF TGTGCCAGCAGCCCCCGCAGGGGGCTGACTGAAGCTTTCTTT once TRBJ1-1 TRBD1 TRBV9
CASSPRSAYGYTF TGTGCCAGCAGCCCCAGGAGTGCCTATGGCTACACCTTC NA TRBJ1-2 NA TRBV7-9
CASSLGTGWAYEQYF TGTGCCAGCAGCTTGGGGACAGGGTGGGCCTACGAGCAGTACTTC NA TRBJ2-7 TRBD1 TRBV5-4
CASSADRGNQPQHF TGTGCCAGCAGTGCCGACAGGGGGAATCAGCCCCAGCATTTT NA TRBJ1-5 TRBD1 TRBV28
CASSGTGRYEQYF TGTGCCAGCAGTGGGACAGGGAGGTACGAGCAGTACTTC NA TRBJ2-7 TRBD1 TRBV2
CASSQDFGQGNYEQYF TGCGCCAGCAGCCAAGATTTTGGACAGGGGAACTACGAGCAGTACTTC NA TRBJ2-7 TRBD1 TRBV4-3
CATSPEGGLAVNTEAFF TGTGCCACCAGCCCCGAGGGGGGTCTCGCGGTGAACACTGAAGCTTTCTTT NA TRBJ1-1 NA TRBV15
CASRIRQTNYGYTF TGTGCCAGTAGGATCCGACAGACTAACTATGGCTACACCTTC NA TRBJ1-2 NA TRBV19
CASSPWQLLASYEQYF TGTGCCAGCAGCCCCTGGCAACTTTTGGCATCCTACGAGCAGTACTTC once TRBJ2-7 NA TRBV21-1
CASSLGQANTDTQYF TGTGCCAGCAGCTTAGGGCAGGCAAACACAGATACGCAGTATTTT NA TRBJ2-3 NA TRBV7-2